This paragraph covers one T cell receptor beta chain sequence. It was with random hexamers that roughly 0.45 to 1 ug RNA was reverse transcribed. TCRdb reprocessed the immunoSEQ multiplex PCR reads via MiXCR and lists one record per CDR3 protein. The data hold about 180,000 distinct CDR3 sequences, with roughly 94% observed a single time. The data were taken from a study of CD8 T cells in Susac syndrome. V shed 3 bases, J shed 6 bases, and the junction held 5 bases outside the gene matches. CDR3 length: 12 residues. CDR1 and CDR2 (germline): SQVTM, ANQGSEA. Sequencing used CD4+ T cells from PBMCs. The gene calls are TRBV29-1 and TRBJ2-7; 7 bases are shared with TRBD2. The receptor was isolated from a human donor with Susac syndrome. In DNA form, the CDR3 reads TGCAGCGTTGAGGGGGAGGGGTCCGAGCAGTACTTC. Protein sequence: CSVEGEGSEQYF.